The clone carrying this TCR beta chain appeared a few times. Its antigen remains unidentified. This entry comes from a study of response to subunit inactivated influenza vaccine. Study-level results: Seasonal influenza vaccination, on each occasion, was suggested by the authors to recruit few new T cells.

MiXCR was run by TCRdb on the RT-PCR reads, yielding one entry per CDR3 protein. The table shows under 500,000 distinct CDR3 sequences, with about 10% occurring only once. With 6 bases clipped from V and 0 bases from J, the junction kept 11 bases outside the gene matches. In germline, CDR1 is MNHNS, CDR2 SASEGT. This CDR3 has 16 amino acids. This sample comprised PBMCs from blood, obtained more than 35 days after vaccination. This clonotype originated in a man aged 50-60 years who received an inactivated influenza vaccine. The chain couples TRBV6-1 to TRBJ2-7; the match to TRBD2 covers 7 bases. CDR3 nucleotide sequence: TGTGCCAGCAGCGTCAAGGGTGGCGGGAGCTCCTACGAGCAGTACTTC. It encodes CASSVKGGGSSYEQYF.